This T cell receptor (beta chain) emerged from a study of graft-versus-host responses after intestinal transplantation. Study-wide context: Once they had received anti-thymocyte globulin induction, all recipients took tacrolimus and steroids for around 3 years.

The V segment lost 5 bases and the J segment 0 bases; nucleotides outside the gene matches: 19. The CDR3 is 22 residues long. Per germline, CDR1 SGHVS and CDR2 FQNEAQ. Clones were read by immunoSEQ multiplex PCR, and TCRdb kept only the in-frame ones, dropping some. The data show 75,000 to 100,000 clones, approximately 92% seen once. Study findings and constraints: Peak GvH clone levels in circulation were associated with early post-transplant HvG declines.

With respect to this clone: Its antigen is still unknown.

The input for sequencing was unstimulated CD8+ T cells sorted from spleen or lymph node cells, taken before intestinal transplant. This chain connects TRBV7-8 to TRBJ1-6, with TRBD1 identical over 10 bases. The sequence was collected from a human donor who received an intestinal transplant. The CDR3 sequence is CASSISGTGVYDFGSYNSPLHF. CDR3 nucleotides: TGTGCCAGCAGCATCTCCGGGACAGGGGTTTATGATTTTGGCTCCTATAATTCACCCCTCCACTTT. The full variable domain, in which reference TRBV7-8 and TRBJ1-6 provide the parts outside the CDR3, is GAGVSQSPRYKVAKRGQDVALRCDPISGHVSLFWYQQALGQGPEFLTYFQNEAQLDKSGLPSDRFFAERPEGSVSTLKIQRTQQEDSAVYLCASSISGTGVYDFGSYNSPLHFGNGTRLTVT.